These 4 T cell receptor beta chains were all obtained from the same sample, sequenced in a study of long-term antiretroviral therapy in people with HIV. Samples were assayed with immunoSEQ v3.0 at survey level. Profiling relied on immunoSEQ multiplex PCR, and the TCRdb table lists in-frame clones only, not all of them. Seen here are about 33,000 clones, 70% to 80% observed once, and the top ten hold 7.1%. The sample in question was unsorted PBMCs, obtained 2 years after starting antiretroviral therapy. The receptors were sampled from a woman aged 45 to 65 with HIV.

The chain couples TRBV5-1 to TRBJ1-6, with 9 nucleotides matching TRBD1. The CDR3 spans 17 residues. Per the germline V gene, CDR1 is SGHRS and CDR2 is YFSETQ. Trimming took 3 bases from V and 7 from J; bases not matched to a gene: 11. This CDR3 is CASSWESGDRGNSPLHF. The DNA for the CDR3 is TGCGCCAGCAGCTGGGAGTCCGGTGACAGGGGGAATTCACCCCTCCACTTT.

This chain uses TRBV2 with TRBJ2-5, with 10 bases fitting TRBD2. Germline V lookup: CDR1 SNHLY, CDR2 FYNNEI. This CDR3 contains 15 residues. V gave up 8 bases and J gave up 5 bases; unmatched junction bases: 11. CDR3 nucleotide sequence: TGTGCCAGCGGAGCGTCAGCGGGGGGGTCGGAGACCCAGTACTTC. It is translated as CASGASAGGSETQYF.

This chain uses TRBV7-9 with TRBJ1-1; 7 positions agree with TRBD1. The CDR3 covers 14 residues. The germline V gene encodes CDR1 SEHNR and CDR2 FQNEAQ (reference sequence). Germline trimming cut 4 bases from V and 5 bases from J; bases unmatched to any gene: 7. The DNA for the CDR3 is TGTGCCAGCAGCTCATCGACAGGGCTAACTGAAGCTTTCTTT. It is translated as CASSSSTGLTEAFF.

This chain connects TRBV6-6 to TRBJ1-1; TRBD1 agrees at 9 bases. The V segment lost 2 bases and the J segment 4 bases; nucleotides outside the gene matches: 5. In germline, CDR1 is MNHNY, CDR2 SVGAGI (reference sequence). This CDR3 has 15 residues. In nucleotides, the CDR3 is TGTGCCAGCAGTTACGCAGGACAGGGGCCCACTGAAGCTTTCTTT. Protein product: CASSYAGQGPTEAFF.